This T cell receptor (beta chain) was observed in a study of cytomegalovirus exposure and HLA in healthy donors. Across the whole study: One earlier analysis, a look at 150 million to 200 million T cells, found roughly 110 million unique TCR beta sequences.

PCR used 60 Vbeta primers and 13 Jbeta primers. Using immunoSEQ multiplex PCR, the repertoire was profiled, and TCRdb retains in-frame clones only, with some absent. The profile shows about 140,000 clones, around 79% of them singletons. Per germline, CDR1 SQVTM and CDR2 ANQGSEA. This CDR3 comprises 13 residues. Trimming took off 2 bases at V and 0 bases at J, with 8 bases between the two ends. The sequenced material came from PBMCs. V and J are TRBV29-1 and TRBJ2-7; D remains unclear. The receptor was isolated from a male donor in good health and CMV-seronegative. The CDR3 DNA sequence: TGCAGCGTTGAAATACCCAGCTCCTACGAGCAGTACTTC. Its translation is CSVEIPSSYEQYF.